The source of this T cell receptor beta chain is a study of T cell changes during pregnancy in multiple sclerosis. Sequencing used immunoSEQ multiplex PCR; TCRdb keeps in-frame clones, though not all of them. The table has more than 60,000 clones, approximately 90% seen once; the top ten hold over 1.3%. Trimming pared 4 bases from V and 9 bases from J, leaving 17 bases between. CDR3 length: 15 residues. The germline V gene has CDR1 SGHRS and CDR2 YFSETQ. The sequencing used peripheral blood, collected in the second trimester of pregnancy. This chain joins TRBV5-1 and TRBJ1-6, with a weak D call TRBD1 (5 bases). This receptor was obtained from a female donor with multiple sclerosis, enrolled in a pregnancy study. The CDR3 sequence is CASSPQGPTLSPLHF. CDR3 DNA sequence: TGCGCCAGCAGCCCCCAGGGCCCGACCCTTTCACCCCTCCACTTT. The full variable domain, its missing parts supplied by reference TRBV5-1 and TRBJ1-6, is KAGVTQTPRYLIKTRGQQVTLSCSPISGHRSVSWYQQTPGQGLQFLFEYFSETQRNKGNFPGRFSGRQFSNSRSEMNVSTLELGDSALYLCASSPQGPTLSPLHFGNGTRLTVT.